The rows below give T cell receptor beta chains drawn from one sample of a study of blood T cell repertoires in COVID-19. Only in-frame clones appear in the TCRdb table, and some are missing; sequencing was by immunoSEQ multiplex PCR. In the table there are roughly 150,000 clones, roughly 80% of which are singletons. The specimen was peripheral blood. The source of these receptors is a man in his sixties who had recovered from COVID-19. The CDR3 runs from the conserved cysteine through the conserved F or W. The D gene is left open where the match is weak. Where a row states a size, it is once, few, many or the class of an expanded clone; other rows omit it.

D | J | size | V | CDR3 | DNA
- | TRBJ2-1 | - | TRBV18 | CASSPDRGEQFF | TGTGCCAGCTCACCCGATAGGGGAGAGCAGTTCTTC
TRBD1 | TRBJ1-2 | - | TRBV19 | CASSIDRPGQAYTF | TGTGCCAGTAGTATAGATCGGCCAGGACAGGCCTACACCTTC
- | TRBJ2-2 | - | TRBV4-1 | CASSHRPGQGMNTGELFF | TGCGCCAGCAGTCACCGCCCGGGGCAGGGGATGAACACCGGGGAGCTGTTTTTT
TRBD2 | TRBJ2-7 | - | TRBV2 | CASSEASGLVGHEQYF | TGTGCCAGCAGTGAAGCTAGCGGGTTAGTGGGCCACGAGCAGTACTTC
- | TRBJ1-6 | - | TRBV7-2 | CASSWGDASPLHF | TGTGCCAGCAGCTGGGGGGATGCTTCACCCCTCCACTTT
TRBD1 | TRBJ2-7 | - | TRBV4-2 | CASSQDIQGASYEQYF | TGTGCCAGCAGCCAAGATATACAGGGGGCCTCCTACGAGCAGTACTTC
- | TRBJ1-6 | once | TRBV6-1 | CASSQAGKSPLHF | TGTGCCAGCAGTCAAGCCGGGAAATCACCCCTCCACTTT
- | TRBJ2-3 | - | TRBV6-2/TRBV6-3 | CASSYPRGLQADTQYF | TGTGCCAGCAGTTACCCCCGGGGACTGCAGGCAGATACGCAGTATTTT
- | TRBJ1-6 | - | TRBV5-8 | CASSSGWSPLHF | TGTGCCAGCAGCTCCGGTTGGTCACCCCTCCACTTT
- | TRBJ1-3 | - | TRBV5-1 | CASSAENGNTIYF | TGCGCCAGCAGTGCCGAGAATGGAAACACCATATATTTT
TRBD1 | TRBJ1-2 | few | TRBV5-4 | CASSLVGQGRGYTF | TGTGCCAGCAGCTTGGTGGGACAGGGAAGGGGCTACACCTTC
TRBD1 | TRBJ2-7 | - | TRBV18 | CASSPAGGSYEQYF | TGTGCCAGCTCACCAGCAGGGGGCTCCTACGAGCAGTACTTC
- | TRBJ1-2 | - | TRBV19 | CASSWSGSSYGYTF | TGTGCCAGTAGTTGGTCAGGGTCTTCTTATGGCTACACCTTC
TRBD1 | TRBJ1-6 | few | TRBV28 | CASILQGNSPLHF | TGTGCCAGCATTCTACAGGGGAATTCACCCCTCCACTTT
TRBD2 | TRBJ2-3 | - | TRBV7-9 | CASSLVVGGTQYF | TGTGCCAGCAGCTTAGTGGTGGGGGGGACGCAGTATTTT
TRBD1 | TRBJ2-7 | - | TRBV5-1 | CASSLTGDSPYEQYF | TGCGCCAGCAGCTTAACCGGGGACAGTCCCTACGAGCAGTACTTC
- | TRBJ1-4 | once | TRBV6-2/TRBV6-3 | CASSYDGLSNEKLFF | TGTGCCAGCAGTTACGATGGGCTCTCGAATGAAAAACTGTTTTTT
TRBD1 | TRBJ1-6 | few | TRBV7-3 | CASSFGTVGSPLHF | TGTGCCAGCAGCTTTGGGACAGTCGGTTCACCCCTCCACTTT
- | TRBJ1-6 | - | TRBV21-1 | CASRTSRGPGGNSPLHF | TGTGCCAGCAGGACTAGCCGAGGCCCTGGGGGTAATTCACCCCTCCACTTT